A single sample gave rise to the 11 T cell receptor beta chains below, sequenced in a study of a mutant IDH1 vaccine in newly diagnosed glioma. Only in-frame clones appear in the TCRdb table, and some are missing; sequencing was by immunoSEQ multiplex PCR. Of 50,000 to 65,000 clones in the sample, about nine tenths were seen once. Time point reported: week 23, last vaccination. Every vaccine dose comprised 300 ug of mutant IDH1 20-mer peptide plus topical imiquimod. Antigen specificity for these receptors is unknown. The sequenced sample was PBMCs, obtained from a glioma patient whose treatment included an IDH1 peptide vaccine. These receptors were taken from a man between 40 and 49 years old with glioma.

The chain combines TRBV6-1 with TRBJ2-5; 12 nucleotides line up with TRBD2. CDR3 length equals 15 residues. Germline trimming cut 5 bases from V and 9 bases from J; bases unmatched to any gene: 10. CDR1 is MNHNS and CDR2 is SASEGT in the germline V gene. As DNA, the CDR3 is TGTGCCAGCAGTCGGACTAGCGGGGTGGGGGTGGCCCAGTACTTC. It encodes CASSRTSGVGVAQYF.

The gene calls are TRBV9 and TRBJ2-1; 9 bases agree with TRBD2. CDR3 length: 14 residues. Trimming removed 0 bases from V and 5 bases from J; junction bases left unmatched: 0. CDR1 is SGDLS and CDR2 is YYNGEE in the germline V gene. DNA of the CDR3: TGTGCCAGCAGCGTAGGACTAGCGGACAATGAGCAGTTCTTC. Protein: CASSVGLADNEQFF.

The chain links TRBV15 to TRBJ1-3; unclear D gene. Germline CDR1 reads LNHNV; CDR2 reads YYDKDF (reference sequence). Trimming removed 5 bases from V and 0 bases from J, with 2 bases in between. There are 12 residues in the CDR3. CDR3 residues: CATSSSGNTIYF. CDR3 nucleotides: TGTGCCACCAGCTCCTCTGGAAACACCATATATTTT.

The gene calls are TRBV15 and TRBJ1-3; no firm D call. From germline, CDR1 is LNHNV and CDR2 YYDKDF (reference sequence). Trimming took 3 bases from V and 4 from J, leaving 10 bases between them. The CDR3 has 14 amino acids. The CDR3 reads CATSRGAGGNTIYF. The CDR3 DNA reads TGTGCCACCAGCAGGGGTGCCGGGGGAAACACCATATATTTT. The full variable domain, rest sourced from reference TRBV15 and TRBJ1-3, is DAMVIQNPRYQVTQFGKPVTLSCSQTLNHNVMYWYQQKSSQAPKLLFHYYDKDFNNEADTPDNFQSRRPNTSFCFLDIRSPGLGDTAMYLCATSRGAGGNTIYFGEGSWLTVV.

The chain employs TRBV18 and TRBJ2-7; D is perhaps TRBD1 or TRBD2 (5 bases each). The CDR3 has 16 amino acids. Germline V CDR1 and CDR2: KGHSH, LQKENI. V was shortened by 0 bases and J by 6 bases, with 18 bases between the two germline ends. The DNA for the CDR3 is TGTGCCAGCTCACCACCAGCCTCAGGGTCGGGACGCGAGCAGTACTTC. Its translation is CASSPPASGSGREQYF.

V usage is TRBV7-9 and J usage is TRBJ2-1; no clear D gene. Per germline, CDR1 SEHNR and CDR2 FQNEAQ (reference sequence). V lost 7 bases to trimming and J lost 15 bases, with 7 bases between them. CDR3 length: 8 residues. The CDR3 region is CASNFGFF. The CDR3 bases are TGTGCCAGCAACTTCGGGTTCTTC.

The rearrangement links TRBV5-1 to TRBJ2-7, with 12 nucleotides matching TRBD1. This CDR3 comprises 15 residues. Germline CDR1 SGHRS, CDR2 YFSETQ. The junction had 9 bases not matched to a gene; V was cut back by 4 bases and J by 7 bases. CDR3 region: CASSGGQGATGEQYF. CDR3 coding DNA: TGCGCCAGCAGCGGGGGACAGGGGGCAACTGGGGAGCAGTACTTC.

CDR3: CASSSSGRSADTQYF. CDR3 nucleotide sequence: TGTGCCAGCAGCTCAAGCGGGAGGAGTGCAGATACGCAGTATTTT. V usage is TRBV13 and J usage is TRBJ2-3, with 9 bases that match TRBD2. The CDR3 totals 15 residues. V shed 4 bases and J 4 bases; nucleotides not matched to a gene: 6. Germline values: CDR1 PRHDT, CDR2 FYEKMQ (reference sequence).

The rearrangement joins TRBV6-5 to TRBJ2-5; the D is unclear. The CDR3 runs 12 residues. Germline CDR1 and CDR2: MNHEY and SVGAGI. The V gene lost 4 bases and the J gene lost 5 bases, with 8 bases spanning the gap. The CDR3 sequence: CASSSTFETQYF. The CDR3 DNA reads TGTGCCAGCAGTTCGACCTTCGAGACCCAGTACTTC.

The J gene is TRBJ1-2, the V gene TRBV2; 11 nucleotides agree with TRBD1. The junction had 8 bases not matched to a gene; V was cut back by 6 bases and J by 5 bases. This CDR3 is built from 15 residues. Germline-derived CDR1 and CDR2 are SNHLY and FYNNEI. CDR3 DNA: TGTGCCAGCAGATCCGGGACAGGGGGGAATTATGGCTACACCTTC. Residues: CASRSGTGGNYGYTF.

This clone appeared a single time. The chain combines TRBV27 with TRBJ1-2; 8 bases are shared with TRBD1. Per germline, CDR1 MNHEY and CDR2 SMNVEV (reference sequence). With V trimmed by 5 bases and J by 7 bases, 6 bases remained unmatched. The CDR3 has 13 residues. CDR3 in amino acids: CASSPGQERGYTF. Written as DNA, the CDR3 is TGTGCCAGCAGTCCGGGACAGGAGCGTGGCTACACCTTC.